The 27 T cell receptor beta chains given below trace back to one sample, sequenced in a study of T cells in localized non-small cell lung cancer. Libraries were prepared by immunoSEQ multiplex PCR; TCRdb keeps only in-frame clonotypes and omits some of them. The repertoire holds 90,000 to 95,000 clones, with roughly 86% as singletons. The starting material was peripheral blood, obtained before any cancer treatment. Receptors originate from a man aged 40 to 69 with stage I squamous cell lung carcinoma.

V is TRBV4-3 and J is TRBJ2-5, with 10 bases that match TRBD1. The germline gives CDR1 LGHNA, CDR2 YSLEER. The V gene end was trimmed by 4 bases and the J gene end by 4 bases; junction bases not matched to a gene: 6. The CDR3 has 15 amino acids. The CDR3 loop reads CASSLSWTGGETQYF. In nucleotides, the CDR3 is TGCGCCAGCAGCCTCTCCTGGACAGGGGGAGAGACCCAGTACTTC.

J is TRBJ2-3 and V is TRBV7-2; D not certain. The CDR3 runs to 13 residues. Trimming pared 5 bases from V and 5 bases from J, leaving 11 bases between. Germline V gives CDR1 SGHTA, CDR2 FQGNSA. The CDR3 region is CASSRRDGDTQYF. CDR3 nucleotides: TGTGCCAGCAGCCGTCGCGATGGAGATACGCAGTATTTT.

J is TRBJ2-5 and V is TRBV7-3, with 8 bases lining up with TRBD2. Per germline, CDR1 SGHTA and CDR2 FQGTGA. V shed 5 bases and J 4 bases; nucleotides not matched to a gene: 6. The CDR3 loop spans 14 amino acids. DNA of the CDR3: TGTGCCAGCAGCCCCCAGGCGGGAGGAGAGACCCAGTACTTC. This codes for CASSPQAGGETQYF.

This clone has just a few counts. The gene calls are TRBV27 and TRBJ1-2; D may be TRBD1 (5 bases). The V end lost 2 bases, the J end lost 7 bases, and 14 bases lay between the germline ends. The CDR3 contains 14 residues. Germline V CDR1 and CDR2: MNHEY, SMNVEV (reference sequence). The CDR3, as DNA: TGTGCCAGCAGTTTAGATATTGGGGCGGCTGGCTACACCTTC. Translated, it gives CASSLDIGAAGYTF.

The rearrangement links TRBV6-1 to TRBJ2-1, with D perhaps matching TRBD2 (5 bases). Germline values: CDR1 MNHNS, CDR2 SASEGT. The CDR3 is 16 residues long. Trimming took 1 base from V and 3 from J, leaving 13 bases between them. CDR3 coding DNA: TGTGCCAGCAGTGAAGGACGGCGGGCGGGCTACAATGAGCAGTTCTTC. Translated: CASSEGRRAGYNEQFF.

The chain has TRBV2 and TRBJ1-5; D gene ambiguous. CDR1 is SNHLY, CDR2 FYNNEI, per germline. With 2 bases removed from V and 7 bases from J, the gap between germline ends came to 12 bases. There are 14 residues in the CDR3. CDR3: CASSENGGRQPQHF. CDR3 DNA: TGTGCCAGCAGTGAAAACGGTGGACGGCAGCCCCAGCATTTT.

The gene calls are TRBV28 and TRBJ1-2; 11 bases match TRBD1. The V segment lost 7 bases and the J segment 3 bases; nucleotides outside the gene matches: 4. CDR1 is MDHEN, CDR2 SYDVKM, per germline. The CDR3 consists of 14 residues. The CDR3 spells CASISGQGDYGYTF. DNA for the CDR3: TGTGCCAGCATCTCGGGACAGGGGGACTATGGCTACACCTTC.

This clone was seen a few times. This sequence joins TRBV19 and TRBJ1-1; TRBD1 matches 7 bases. The CDR3 is 14 residues long. Per germline, CDR1 LNHDA and CDR2 SQIVND (reference sequence). J lost 1 base, V lost 6 bases, and 5 bases had no gene match. In DNA, the CDR3 is TGTGCCAGTAGGAGACAGGGTAGGAACACTGAAGCTTTCTTT. Translated: CASRRQGRNTEAFF.

This clone was picked up one time. CDR3: CASSDRDSYNSPLHF. CDR3 DNA: TGTGCCAGCAGTGACCGGGACAGTTATAATTCACCCCTCCACTTT. The chain couples TRBV6-1 to TRBJ1-6; TRBD1 aligns across 7 bases. Germline loops: CDR1 MNHNS, CDR2 SASEGT. Germline trimming cut 3 bases from V and 4 bases from J; bases unmatched to any gene: 3. The CDR3 is made up of 15 amino acids.

The chain uses TRBV7-2 and TRBJ2-3, with 13 bases lining up with TRBD2. Per germline, CDR1 SGHTA and CDR2 FQGNSA. There are 19 residues in the CDR3. V dropped 7 bases and J dropped 2; count of bases not matched to a gene: 15. CDR3 bases: TGTGCCAGCACTATATCCCGGACTAGCGGGGGAGCCAACACAGATACGCAGTATTTT. This translates into CASTISRTSGGANTDTQYF.

The chain is built from TRBV6-1 and TRBJ1-3; no definite D call. The V and J ends lost 4 bases and 1 base respectively, with 8 bases between them. The length of the CDR3 is 14 residues. CDR1 is MNHNS and CDR2 is SASEGT in the germline V gene. CDR3 sequence: CASSVGRSGNTIYF. CDR3 DNA: TGTGCCAGCAGTGTAGGAAGATCTGGAAACACCATATATTTT.

V gene TRBV18 combines with J gene TRBJ1-5; D is undetermined. Trimming stripped 4 bases from V and 4 bases from J, with 8 bases between. The CDR3 is 13 residues long. Germline-derived CDR1 and CDR2 are KGHSH and LQKENI. The DNA of the CDR3 is TGTGCCAGCTCACTAGGACTAAATCAGCCCCAGCATTTT. This translates into CASSLGLNQPQHF.

V and J are TRBV7-2 and TRBJ2-7; D might be TRBD1 or TRBD2, each matching 5 bases. V lost 0 bases and J lost 4, with 7 bases in between. Germline assignment: CDR1 SGHTA and CDR2 FQGNSA. CDR3 size: 13 residues. CDR3: CASSLAGGYEQYF. CDR3 DNA sequence: TGTGCCAGCAGCTTAGCTGGGGGATACGAGCAGTACTTC.

The rearrangement joins TRBV10-3 to TRBJ2-1; perhaps TRBD1 as D (5 bases). Between the trimmed V and J ends, which lost 10 bases and 3 bases, there was a span of 10 bases. The germline gives CDR1 ENHRY, CDR2 SYGVKD. CDR3 length equals 12 residues. CDR3 sequence reads: CATRQYYNEQFF. CDR3 sequence (DNA): TGTGCCACCCGACAGTACTACAATGAGCAGTTCTTC.

This clone was seen only once. The chain combines TRBV2 with TRBJ1-1, with no clear D. The length of the CDR3 is 15 residues. Per germline, CDR1 SNHLY and CDR2 FYNNEI. V lost 7 bases and J lost 6, with 21 bases in between. The CDR3 DNA follows: TGTGCCAGCATCGGGAGGTTTCTGAGTCTTCCTGAAGCTTTCTTT. The encoded protein is CASIGRFLSLPEAFF.

The J gene is TRBJ1-1, the V gene TRBV5-1, with 9 bases that match TRBD1. Germline CDR1 SGHRS, CDR2 YFSETQ. The trim removed 0 bases at V and 8 bases at J, leaving 2 bases unmatched. The CDR3 sequence is 13 residues long. The CDR3 coding sequence is TGCGCCAGCAGCTTGGCAGGGACAGGGGAAGCTTTCTTT. It yields the protein CASSLAGTGEAFF.

CDR3 DNA sequence: TGCGCCAGCAGCCAAGATGGGGTATTCAACGAGCAGTACTTC. Protein sequence: CASSQDGVFNEQYF. The chain couples TRBV4-1 to TRBJ2-7; D gene ambiguous. The CDR3 totals 14 residues. Germline V gene lookup returns CDR1 MGHRA and CDR2 YSYEKL. Trimming cost V 0 bases and J 5 bases, with 11 bases left between them.

The rearrangement joins TRBV2 to TRBJ2-1, with D maybe TRBD1 (6 bases). CDR3 length: 16 residues. Looked up from germline, CDR1 is SNHLY and CDR2 is FYNNEI. V was shortened by 2 bases and J by 3 bases, with 14 bases between the two germline ends. The DNA for the CDR3 is TGTGCCAGCAGTGAATTTTTAGGGACAAGCTACAATGAGCAGTTCTTC. Protein sequence: CASSEFLGTSYNEQFF.

V and J are TRBV2 and TRBJ1-2; 7 bases map to TRBD1. The CDR3 spans 13 residues. Germline CDR1 and CDR2: SNHLY and FYNNEI. Trimming cost V 4 bases and J 5 bases; bases outside gene matches: 4. The CDR3 region is CASSVGGEYGYTF. The CDR3 DNA reads as TGTGCCAGCAGTGTAGGGGGCGAATATGGCTACACCTTC. The full variable domain, with the rest looked up from reference TRBV2 and TRBJ1-2, is EPEVTQTPSHQVTQMGQEVILRCVPISNHLYFYWYRQILGQKVEFLVSFYNNEISEKSEIFDDQFSVERPDGSNFTLKIRSTKLEDSAMYFCASSVGGEYGYTFGSGTRLTVV.

The chain couples TRBV7-8 to TRBJ2-3; the D gene is possibly TRBD1 (5 bases). Germline V gene lookup returns CDR1 SGHVS and CDR2 FQNEAQ. The CDR3 spans 17 residues. V was trimmed by 2 bases and J by 4 bases, leaving 19 bases between them. The CDR3 coding sequence is TGTGCCAGCAGCTTAAGTAGGACAACCCTTTACCCAGATACGCAGTATTTT. It codes for CASSLSRTTLYPDTQYF.

V gene TRBV6-1 combines with J gene TRBJ2-5; 8 bases map to TRBD2. The CDR3 loop spans 18 amino acids. The germline gives CDR1 MNHNS, CDR2 SASEGT. The V and J ends lost 4 bases and 2 bases, in that order; junction bases with no gene match: 15. CDR3 region: CASSGGTSSGLGQETQYF. The CDR3, as DNA: TGTGCCAGCAGTGGAGGGACTAGTTCGGGTTTAGGACAAGAGACCCAGTACTTC.

The genes are TRBV5-4 and TRBJ1-1; D possibly corresponds to TRBD1 (5 bases). CDR3 size: 14 residues. The V and J ends lost 4 bases and 5 bases respectively, with 15 bases between them. Per the germline V gene, CDR1 is SGHNT and CDR2 is YYREEE (reference sequence). CDR3 sequence (DNA): TGTGCCAGCAGCACGCAGGGTGTGGGAACTGAAGCTTTCTTT. Protein product: CASSTQGVGTEAFF.

In this sample, this clone turned up once. The chain uses TRBV11-2 and TRBJ1-5, with D possibly being TRBD1 (5 bases). CDR1 is SGHAT, CDR2 FQNNGV, per germline. V was cut by 0 bases and J by 9 bases, with 9 bases left in between. The CDR3 contains 13 residues. The CDR3 spells CASSLDNGGPQHF. DNA for the CDR3: TGTGCCAGCAGCTTAGATAACGGGGGGCCCCAGCATTTT.

The V call is TRBV2, the J call TRBJ2-5, with 10 bases identical to TRBD2. V shed 3 bases, J shed 5 bases, and the junction held 6 bases outside the gene matches. The length of the CDR3 is 15 residues. Germline CDR1 is SNHLY and CDR2 is FYNNEI. CDR3 DNA: TGTGCCAGCAGTGATGTAGCGGGGGGATTGGAGACCCAGTACTTC. Protein product: CASSDVAGGLETQYF.

The rearrangement uses TRBV18 and TRBJ2-2, with D perhaps TRBD1 (6 bases). The CDR3 has 16 residues. CDR1 is KGHSH and CDR2 is LQKENI in the germline V gene. V was shortened by 1 base and J by 3 bases, with 12 bases between the two germline ends. The CDR3 sequence is CASSPQSGADTGELFF. CDR3 sequence (DNA): TGTGCCAGCTCACCACAGTCAGGGGCGGACACCGGGGAGCTGTTTTTT. The full variable domain, in which reference TRBV18 and TRBJ2-2 provide the parts outside the CDR3, is NAGVMQNPRHLVRRRGQEARLRCSPMKGHSHVYWYRQLPEEGLKFMVYLQKENIIDESGMPKERFSAEFPKEGPSILRIQQVVRGDSAAYFCASSPQSGADTGELFFGEGSRLTVL.

This clone was seen a single time. This chain joins TRBV28 and TRBJ1-3; 7 bases line up with TRBD1. Germline-derived CDR1 and CDR2 are MDHEN and SYDVKM. After removal of 6 bases from V and 0 bases from J, the junction contained 8 bases not matched to a gene. The CDR3 length is 16 residues. CDR3 region: CASREMRGPSGNTIYF. In nucleotides, the CDR3 is TGTGCCAGCAGGGAGATGAGGGGGCCCTCTGGAAACACCATATATTTT.

The V gene is TRBV5-1, the J gene TRBJ1-2; D is undetermined. V lost 4 bases and J lost 8, with 15 bases in between. The CDR3 runs 13 residues. Looked up from germline, CDR1 is SGHRS and CDR2 is YFSETQ. DNA of the CDR3: TGCGCCAGCAGCGTTGACAACGAGGGCGGCTACACCTTC. As protein: CASSVDNEGGYTF.